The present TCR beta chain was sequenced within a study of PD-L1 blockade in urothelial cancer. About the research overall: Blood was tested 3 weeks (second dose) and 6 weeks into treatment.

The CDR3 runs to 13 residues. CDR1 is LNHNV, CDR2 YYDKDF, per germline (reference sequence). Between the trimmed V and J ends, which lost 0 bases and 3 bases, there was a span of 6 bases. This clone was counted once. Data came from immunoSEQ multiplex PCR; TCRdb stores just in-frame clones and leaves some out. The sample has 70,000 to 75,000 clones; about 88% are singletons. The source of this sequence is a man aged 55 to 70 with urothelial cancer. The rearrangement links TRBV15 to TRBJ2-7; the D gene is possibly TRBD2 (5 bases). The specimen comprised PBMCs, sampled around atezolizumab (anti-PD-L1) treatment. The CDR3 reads CATSRDRGYEQYF. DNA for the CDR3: TGTGCCACCAGCAGAGATCGGGGCTACGAGCAGTACTTC.